This T cell receptor beta chain was identified during a study of shared clonotypes between healthy human individuals. Points from the study as a whole: Larger estimated richness was generally seen in naive subsets than in memory subsets.

In regard to this clone: Its antigen is still unknown.

Those who donated were healthy HIV-negative adults, with no recent acute infections or vaccinations reported. Sequencing was performed with immunoSEQ multiplex PCR; in TCRdb, only in-frame clones are kept and a portion is missing. The sample lists about 510,000 clones, 90% to 97% seen once, with 0.06% in the top ten. The source material was naive CD4+ T cells sorted from blood. Subset defined: CD45RA+ positively selected. This receptor was obtained from a woman under 40 in good health.

The CDR3 DNA reads TGTGCCAGCAGCTTAAGTCAGGGTGGTGGCAATCAGCCCCAGCATTTT. This translates into CASSLSQGGGNQPQHF. The chain recombines TRBV7-9 with TRBJ1-5, with D perhaps TRBD1 (5 bases). Germline V CDR1 and CDR2: SEHNR, FQNEAQ (reference sequence). Between the trimmed V and J ends, which lost 2 bases and 2 bases, there was a span of 13 bases. The CDR3 totals 16 residues.